A selection of T cell receptor beta chains follows, all from one sample in a study of cytomegalovirus exposure and HLA in healthy donors. The method was immunoSEQ multiplex PCR; TCRdb's version includes in-frame clones alone and lacks a portion of them. This table has roughly 120,000 clones, roughly 81% appearing once. Sequencing was performed on PBMCs. The source is a woman aged 25 to 39 in good health and CMV-seronegative. Both conserved end residues are part of each CDR3. Fields, in order: clone size, J gene, V gene, D gene, CDR3 length, CDR3 protein, CDR3 DNA. D genes are given only for firm matches. Clone size is shown for a subset of rows, as once, few, many or a class of expanded clone.

-,TRBJ2-5,TRBV27,TRBD2,13,CASSSGGVETQYF,TGTGCCAGCAGTTCCGGGGGGGTGGAGACCCAGTACTTC
-,TRBJ1-2,TRBV28,-,14,CASSVDPGSYGYTF,TGTGCCAGCAGTGTCGACCCGGGGAGCTATGGCTACACCTTC
few,TRBJ1-2,TRBV9,TRBD1,16,CASSVGGTGGNYGYTF,TGTGCCAGCAGCGTAGGTGGGACAGGGGGAAACTATGGCTACACCTTC
once,TRBJ2-7,TRBV30,TRBD2,16,CAWRAAGGAGAVEQYF,TGTGCCTGGAGGGCCGCCGGGGGAGCGGGAGCGGTCGAGCAGTACTTC
-,TRBJ2-3,TRBV29-1,TRBD1,12,CSVDRSTDTQYF,TGCAGCGTGGACAGGAGCACAGATACGCAGTATTTT
-,TRBJ1-1,TRBV4-2,TRBD1,16,CASSQDPGQGGTEAFF,TGTGCCAGCAGCCAAGATCCTGGACAGGGTGGCACTGAAGCTTTCTTT
-,TRBJ2-2,TRBV4-2,TRBD2,16,CASSQGAGANTGELFF,TGTGCCAGCAGCCAAGGAGCGGGAGCGAACACCGGGGAGCTGTTTTTT
-,TRBJ2-5,TRBV11-2,-,16,CASSAYSRLIQETQYF,TGTGCCAGCAGCGCCTATAGCCGTCTTATTCAAGAGACCCAGTACTTC
-,TRBJ1-1,TRBV6-1,TRBD1,14,CASSEARGRVIAFF,TGTGCCAGCAGTGAAGCAAGGGGGCGAGTTATAGCTTTCTTT
-,TRBJ1-2,TRBV6-1,TRBD1,14,CASSVLGDSYGYTF,TGTGCCAGCAGTGTACTGGGGGACAGCTATGGCTACACCTTC
once,TRBJ1-1,TRBV18,-,13,CASSRGGGTEAFF,TGTGCCAGCTCACGCGGGGGGGGCACTGAAGCTTTCTTT
-,TRBJ2-2,TRBV7-3,TRBD2,15,CATSLAGVGAGELFF,TGTGCCACCTCACTAGCGGGAGTAGGCGCCGGGGAGCTGTTTTTT
few,TRBJ2-3,TRBV9,TRBD2,15,CASSVLAGESDTQYF,TGTGCCAGCAGCGTCCTAGCGGGAGAGTCAGATACGCAGTATTTT
-,TRBJ1-3,TRBV6-5,-,14,CASSSGVSGNTIYF,TGTGCCAGCAGTTCGGGGGTCTCTGGAAACACCATATATTTT
few,TRBJ2-6,TRBV19,-,14,CASSMSAGANVLTF,TGTGCCAGTAGTATGTCTGCGGGGGCCAACGTCCTGACTTTC
-,TRBJ2-2,TRBV7-2,-,15,CASSLMGQRTGELFF,TGTGCCAGCAGCTTAATGGGACAAAGAACCGGGGAGCTGTTTTTT
once,TRBJ1-1,TRBV5-1,-,15,CASSPTPDKNTEAFF,TGCGCCAGCAGCCCCACTCCCGACAAGAACACTGAAGCTTTCTTT
few,TRBJ2-3,TRBV30,TRBD2,14,CAWERGGVTDTQYF,TGTGCCTGGGAACGCGGGGGGGTCACAGATACGCAGTATTTT
few,TRBJ2-5,TRBV7-9,TRBD2,16,CASSLVGSGGAETQYF,TGTGCCAGCAGCTTAGTGGGTAGCGGGGGGGCCGAGACCCAGTACTTC
-,TRBJ2-7,TRBV4-1,TRBD1,15,CASSRTTGELYEQYF,TGCGCCAGCAGCCGCACGACAGGGGAACTCTACGAGCAGTACTTC
-,TRBJ1-1,TRBV27,-,14,CASSSPYIGAEAFF,TGTGCCAGCAGTTCCCCGTATATTGGAGCTGAAGCTTTCTTT
few,TRBJ1-6,TRBV7-3,-,13,CASSSNSGWPLHF,TGTGCCAGCAGCTCTAACAGCGGTTGGCCCCTCCACTTT
-,TRBJ2-7,TRBV28,TRBD2,15,CASSLGLAGRYEQYF,TGTGCCAGCAGTTTGGGTCTAGCGGGCCGCTACGAGCAGTACTTC
-,TRBJ2-7,TRBV4-2,TRBD1,14,CASSWGTGGDEQYF,TGTGCCAGCAGCTGGGGGACAGGGGGGGACGAGCAGTACTTC